This TCR beta chain is drawn from a study of cytomegalovirus exposure and HLA in healthy donors (dated by TCRdb to between 2016 and 2019). Turning to the overall study: An earlier analysis of roughly 610 of the donors reported approximately 280 Gb of sequence data and approximately 120 million unique TCR beta sequences obtained from around 190 million T cells. About 300 gigabases of sequencing data and tens of millions of unique TCR sequences were included in an early release covering about 700 HLA-typed donors. The genetic ancestry cluster associated with self-reported Caucasian donors included about 84% of the 300 to 400 genotyped donors. The study was designed to test whether signatures of past pathogen exposure could be identified by cataloging public T cell receptors. The study profiled the T cell repertoires of around 700 subjects by immunosequencing and related them to cytomegalovirus serostatus. A separate validation cohort of roughly 130 different subjects was used in addition to the approximately 640-subject first cohort. High-throughput TCR immunosequencing, statistical association of individual TCRs with disease status, and machine learning were combined to predict cytomegalovirus infection status. In a later analysis, previously published TCR beta repertoires from 500 to 750 donors were re-analyzed and high-resolution HLA genotyping was added so that TCR occurrence patterns could be studied. The later analysis used no new phenotypic data to find candidate immune exposures, relying instead on TCR beta sequences and their occurrence across donors. In an earlier analysis of about 590 of the donors, high-throughput TCR beta sequencing was used to judge whether each TCR beta V gene segment behaved as functional or pseudogenic. Donor age, sex, ethnicity and CMV serostatus were compiled alongside the repertoire data. A later genetic analysis used genome-wide SNP genotypes for 398 of the 666 donors, treating that subset as a discovery cohort. All discovery cohort repertoires had been generated on a single sequencing platform. HLA typing included class I and class II loci at four-digit resolution. Typing coverage varied by locus: about 629-640 donors for A, B, C, DRB1 and DQB1; approximately 500 for DQA1; 606 for DPA1; roughly 450 for DPB1. Roughly 5 DR-DQ haplotypes were treated as single units for association and clustering because of strong linkage in the cohort. Across some 400 genotyped donors of the cohort, an average of about 250,000 unique TCR beta nucleotide sequences per donor were sequenced, and roughly 20% of those sequences were non-productive.

In total, roughly 670 healthy bone marrow donors made up the cohort. At the time of sampling, every cohort member was nominally healthy, though immune exposures that went unrecorded were likely present. The donor tested CMV seropositive and was one of the 289 seropositive cohort members. A peripheral blood sample was collected from each donor, and TCR beta sequencing was performed on peripheral blood mononuclear cells. The Qiagen DNeasy Blood Extraction Kit was used to extract genomic DNA from the blood cell samples. In regard to this clone: It has no known antigen specificity.

Study-wide findings and limitations: It was suggested by the authors that the approach could potentially be generalized to other disease states and immunological phenotypes. A later analysis found that HLA-associated TCR beta chains were more clonally expanded and had lower generation probabilities than equally common non-associated chains. The sequencing pipeline was judged likely to have produced a cluster of highly shared sequence variants as a technical artifact. A further reported finding was that TCR beta sequences accurately predicted the HLA-A and HLA-B alleles for most subjects in the first cohort. Because some donors lacked HLA typing at each locus, the association tests relied only on the typed subset. The classifier was reported to diagnose cytomegalovirus status with high specificity and sensitivity in both the original and validation cohorts. V-gene and J-gene trimming of TCR beta chains was associated with a missense DCLRE1C variant in a later genetic analysis, and the association was replicated in an independent cohort. In an earlier analysis of more than 450 of the donors, most TCR beta V segments were observed in productive rearrangements about 87% or about 30% of the time, broadly matching IMGT annotations. A few of the identified cytomegalovirus-associated TCR beta chains were confirmed in vitro to be specific for cytomegalovirus antigens. Most CMV-associated TCR beta chains appeared to be HLA-restricted in a later analysis, and the HLA associations seemed to be driven largely by CMV exposure. Compared with the roughly 700-donor mean, donors in an Asian-associated ancestry cluster had fewer N-insertions in productive TCRs, according to a later genetic analysis. The study gave a list of over 150 TCR beta chains associated with cytomegalovirus. A later analysis associated about 17,000 TCR beta sequences with specific HLA alleles at a false discovery rate of 0.05. Some IMGT-functional V segments, including TRBV6-2 and TRBV6-3, could not be told apart with the 87-base-pair reads, so those segments were excluded. Sequencing depth was assumed to be roughly uniform across donors in the presence/absence analyses, though that assumption may not hold. Several of the top co-occurrence clusters appeared to be linked to parvovirus B19, influenza, CMV and Epstein-Barr virus, according to a later analysis. Most TCR sequences were observed very rarely across donors, whereas some public TCRs were present in many individuals. Immune exposure information for the cohort was limited to CMV serostatus. Because counts were too low, approximately 15 rarely observed V segments, including chromosome 9 orphons, were excluded from the earlier analysis of several hundred of the donors. This cohort had only TCR beta chains sequenced, and the lack of alpha or paired-chain data limited which features could be detected. In a later analysis, the rate of TCR association differed among HLA loci, with DRB1 alleles having the most associated TCRs and HLA-C alleles having the fewest. Assigning TCR associations to individual alleles was difficult when HLA alleles, especially DR and DQ, strongly co-occurred. Linkage disequilibrium might explain the correlated functional status among segregating V segments, but an unknown experimental factor could not be excluded.

Library generation was performed with the immunoSEQ multiplex PCR assay. A mixture of 60 forward primers for TCR Vbeta segments and 13 reverse primers for TCR Jbeta segments was used in the multiplex PCR. The CDR3 region of rearranged TCR beta genes was amplified from genomic DNA by a multiplex PCR assay. On the Illumina HiSeq System, the amplified TCR beta libraries were sequenced as 87-base-pair reads. Concerning the study's data processing: In a later analysis, 80 million or so unique TCR beta chains were counted across the roughly 670 repertoires, and around 10 million of these chains were shared by at least two donors. Raw reads were error-corrected and collapsed into unique sequences with a nearest-neighbor algorithm that merged closely related sequences to remove PCR and sequencing errors. CDR3 sequences were aligned to IMGT reference sequences to assign V, D and J gene segments. For a sequence to be retained, a match of at least six nucleotides was required to both a V gene segment and a J gene segment. Rearrangements were called productive when the CDR3 lacked stop codons and stayed in frame with V and J; all others were non-productive. CDR3 was defined according to IMGT convention as the region running from the second conserved V-encoded cysteine to the conserved J-encoded phenylalanine. Sequences without an unambiguous match to a single V gene segment were excluded from the earlier analysis of 450 to 650 of the donors. In an earlier analysis of a few hundred of the donors, V segments were called functional above 56.7% productive rearrangements and were called segregating when the between-donor standard deviation exceeded 5%. To diagnose cytomegalovirus status from the catalog of TCR beta chain sequences, a statistical classification framework was built. A later analysis assigned V and J genes by comparing TCR nucleotide sequences with IMGT/GENE-DB human TR gene sequences. Using the TCRdist pipeline, a later analysis assigned CDR3 sequences along with most-parsimonious VDJ recombination scenarios. In a later analysis, every TCR beta chain was defined by the combination of its CDR3 amino acid sequence and its V-gene family, and reads without a unique V-gene family were dropped. To address suspected cross-contamination and a sequencing artifact, a later analysis removed several hundred highly shared, low-generation-probability nucleotide sequences. In a later analysis, a clonal expansion index was calculated for each public chain from normalized within-repertoire ranks of inferred template counts. In a later analysis, generation probabilities were computed using a VDJ recombination model fitted to out-of-frame rearrangements, and the results were checked against IGoR. In a later analysis, TCR-TCR, TCR-HLA and TCR-CMV co-occurrence was scored with hypergeometric tests, and a repertoire-size bias correction was applied to TCR pairs. To estimate false discovery rates, a later analysis permuted the HLA or CMV assignments 20 times. A later analysis grouped co-occurring TCRs with DBSCAN, adding TCRdist sequence similarity when clustering within HLA-allele-positive subsets. Co-occurrence clustering excluded repertoires with fewer than 30,000 or more than 120,000 public chains, plus five with anomalous nucleotide sharing. TCRdb retrieved this table from immuneACCESS and kept in-frame rearrangements only. Not all clones are present; in checked studies, unresolved V genes account for under half, and no reason is known for the remainder. V, J and clone size reflect that table, while D and trimming were determined from the DNA. For this sample, the table gives about 83,000 clones. Together, the top ten hold 3% to 4.5% of the sample.

Trimming removed 5 bases from V and 0 bases from J, leaving 16 bases between the germline ends. Based on the germline V gene (reference sequence), the CDR1 and CDR2 sequences are MNHNY and SVGAGI. Measured from the cysteine to the phenylalanine, the CDR3 is 16 residues long. The only DNA kept is the CDR3, 48 bases in frame from the first base. The chain employs TRBV6-6 and TRBJ1-1; too little of a D gene remains to name it. Source material: PBMCs. The TCR sequence derives from a young man in good health and CMV-seropositive. The CDR3 corresponds to CASSLAGETMNTEAFF. The base sequence is TGTGCCAGCAGTCTAGCTGGGGAGACCATGAACACTGAAGCTTTCTTT.